This T cell receptor beta chain was recovered during a study of T cell repertoires in cytomegalovirus infection. V lost 6 bases, J lost 7 bases, and 5 bases stayed unmatched. This CDR3 contains 13 residues. The germline V gene encodes CDR1 SNHLY and CDR2 FYNNEI. Using its own MiXCR run on the reads, TCRdb lists one record per CDR3 protein. Found here are about 600,000 distinct CDR3 sequences, more than 20% of them singletons; the top ten hold 6.5% to 10%. The chain uses TRBV2 and TRBJ2-1; 8 nucleotides match TRBD1. Material: CD8+ T cells from PBMCs. This TCR derives from a human donor in good health (CMV status not recorded). Some clones in this sample may be carry-over from other donors' samples. CDR3 loop: CASRPGGTNEQFF. The CDR3 DNA is TGTGCCAGCAGACCAGGGGGCACGAATGAGCAGTTCTTC.